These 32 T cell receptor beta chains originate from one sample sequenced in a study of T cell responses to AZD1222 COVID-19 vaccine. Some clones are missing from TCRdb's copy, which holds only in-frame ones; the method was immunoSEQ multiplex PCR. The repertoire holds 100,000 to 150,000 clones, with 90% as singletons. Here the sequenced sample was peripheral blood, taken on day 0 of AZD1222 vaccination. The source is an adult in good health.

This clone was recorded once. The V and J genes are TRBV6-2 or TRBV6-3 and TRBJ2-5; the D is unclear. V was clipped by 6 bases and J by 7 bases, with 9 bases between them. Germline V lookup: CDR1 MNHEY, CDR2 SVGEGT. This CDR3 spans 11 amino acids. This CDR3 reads CASSPGGTQYF. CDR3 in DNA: TGTGCCAGCAGCCCGGGTGGGACCCAGTACTTC.

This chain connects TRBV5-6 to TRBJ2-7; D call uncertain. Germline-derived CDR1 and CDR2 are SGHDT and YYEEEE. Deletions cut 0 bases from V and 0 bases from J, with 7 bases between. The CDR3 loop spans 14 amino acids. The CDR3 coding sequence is TGTGCCAGCAGCTTGGTCACTGGCTCCTACGAGCAGTACTTC. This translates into CASSLVTGSYEQYF.

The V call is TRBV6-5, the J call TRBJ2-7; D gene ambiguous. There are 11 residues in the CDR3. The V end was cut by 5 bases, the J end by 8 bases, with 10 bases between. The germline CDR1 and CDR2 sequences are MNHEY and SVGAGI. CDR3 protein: CASSPSVKQYF. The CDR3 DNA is TGTGCCAGCAGTCCCTCCGTGAAGCAGTACTTC.

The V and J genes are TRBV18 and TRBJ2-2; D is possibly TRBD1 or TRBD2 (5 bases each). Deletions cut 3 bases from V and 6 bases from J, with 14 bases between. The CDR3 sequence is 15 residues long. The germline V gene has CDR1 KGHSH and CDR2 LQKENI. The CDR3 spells CASSPLGTNSGELFF. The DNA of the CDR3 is TGTGCCAGCTCACCCCTCGGGACCAATTCCGGGGAGCTGTTTTTT.

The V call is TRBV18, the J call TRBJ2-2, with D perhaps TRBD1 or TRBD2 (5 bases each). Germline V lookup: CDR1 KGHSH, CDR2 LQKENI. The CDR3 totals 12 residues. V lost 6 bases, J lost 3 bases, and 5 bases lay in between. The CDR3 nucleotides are TGTGCCAGCTCGGGGGACACCGGGGAGCTGTTTTTT. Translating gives CASSGDTGELFF.

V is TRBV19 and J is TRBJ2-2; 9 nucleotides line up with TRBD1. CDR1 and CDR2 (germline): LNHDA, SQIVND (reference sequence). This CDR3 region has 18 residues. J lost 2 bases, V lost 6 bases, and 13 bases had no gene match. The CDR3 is CASSLILDRGPNTGELFF. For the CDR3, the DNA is TGTGCCAGTAGCCTAATACTGGACAGGGGACCCAACACCGGGGAGCTGTTTTTT.

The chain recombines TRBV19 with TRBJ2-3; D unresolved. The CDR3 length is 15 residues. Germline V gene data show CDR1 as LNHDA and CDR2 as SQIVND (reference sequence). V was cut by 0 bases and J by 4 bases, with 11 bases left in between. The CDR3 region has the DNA TGTGCCAGTAGTATAGATTTGGCTATAGCAGATACGCAGTATTTT. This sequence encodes CASSIDLAIADTQYF.

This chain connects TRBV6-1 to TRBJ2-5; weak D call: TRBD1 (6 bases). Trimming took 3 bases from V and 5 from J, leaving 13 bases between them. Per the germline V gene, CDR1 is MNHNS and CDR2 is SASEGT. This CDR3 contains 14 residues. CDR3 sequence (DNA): TGTGCCAGCAGTGAGGCCGGACAGTGGGAGACCCAGTACTTC. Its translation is CASSEAGQWETQYF.

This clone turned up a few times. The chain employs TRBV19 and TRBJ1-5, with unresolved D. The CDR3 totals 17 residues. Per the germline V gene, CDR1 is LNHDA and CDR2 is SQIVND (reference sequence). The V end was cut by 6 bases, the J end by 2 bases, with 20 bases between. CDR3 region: CASSKWEPRVGNQPQHF. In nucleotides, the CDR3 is TGTGCCAGTAGCAAGTGGGAGCCTCGCGTTGGCAATCAGCCCCAGCATTTT.

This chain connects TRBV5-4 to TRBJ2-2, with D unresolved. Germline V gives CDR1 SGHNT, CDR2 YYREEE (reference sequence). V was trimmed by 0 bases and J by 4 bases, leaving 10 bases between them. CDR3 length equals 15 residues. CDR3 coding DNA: TGTGCCAGCAGCTTGGAGGCAGCGTCCACCGGGGAGCTGTTTTTT. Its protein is CASSLEAASTGELFF.

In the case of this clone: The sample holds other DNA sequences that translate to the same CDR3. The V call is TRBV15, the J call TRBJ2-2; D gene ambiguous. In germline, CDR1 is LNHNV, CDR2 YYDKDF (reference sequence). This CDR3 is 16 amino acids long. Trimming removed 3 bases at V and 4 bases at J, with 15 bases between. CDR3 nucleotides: TGTGCCACCAGCAGGGATCAGCCGGGTAGCACCGGGGAGCTGTTTTTT. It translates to CATSRDQPGSTGELFF.

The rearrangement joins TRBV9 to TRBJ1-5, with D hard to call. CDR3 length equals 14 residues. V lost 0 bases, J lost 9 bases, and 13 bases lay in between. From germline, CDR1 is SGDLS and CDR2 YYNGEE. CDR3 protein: CASSVDNKAGPQHF. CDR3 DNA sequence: TGTGCCAGCAGCGTAGATAACAAGGCCGGGCCCCAGCATTTT.

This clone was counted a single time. The CDR3 sequence is CASSLVSGANVLTF. Written as DNA, the CDR3 is TGTGCCAGCAGTTTAGTCTCTGGGGCCAACGTCCTGACTTTC. V gene TRBV28 combines with J gene TRBJ2-6; no clear D gene. Germline CDR1 is MDHEN and CDR2 is SYDVKM. V shed 2 bases and J shed 0 bases, with 2 bases lying between them. The length of the CDR3 is 14 residues.

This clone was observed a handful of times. The CDR3 coding sequence is TGCGCCAGCAGCCTCGACAGGGGGCTTTCCTACGAGCAGTACTTC. Its protein is CASSLDRGLSYEQYF. V and J are TRBV4-1 and TRBJ2-7; 10 nucleotides agree with TRBD1. Trimming at V came to 4 bases and at J to 1 base, leaving 4 bases not matched to a gene. The germline V gene has CDR1 MGHRA and CDR2 YSYEKL. The CDR3 has 15 residues.

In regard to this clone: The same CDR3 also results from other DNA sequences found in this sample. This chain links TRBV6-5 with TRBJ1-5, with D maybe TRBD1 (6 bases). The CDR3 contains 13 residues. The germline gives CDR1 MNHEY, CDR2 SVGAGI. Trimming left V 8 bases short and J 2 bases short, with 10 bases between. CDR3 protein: CASGRQGNQPQHF. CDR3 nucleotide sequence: TGTGCCAGCGGCCGACAGGGCAATCAGCCCCAGCATTTT.

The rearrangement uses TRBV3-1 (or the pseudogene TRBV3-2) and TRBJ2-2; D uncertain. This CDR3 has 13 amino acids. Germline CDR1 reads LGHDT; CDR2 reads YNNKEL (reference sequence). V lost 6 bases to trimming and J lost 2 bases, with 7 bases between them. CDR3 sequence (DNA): TGTGCCAGCAGTCTGGTTAACACCGGGGAGCTGTTTTTT. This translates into CASSLVNTGELFF.

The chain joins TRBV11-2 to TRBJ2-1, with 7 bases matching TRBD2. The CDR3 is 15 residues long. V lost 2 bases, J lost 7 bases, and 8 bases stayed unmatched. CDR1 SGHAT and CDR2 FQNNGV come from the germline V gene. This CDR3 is CASSLRLASVNEQFF. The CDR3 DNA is TGTGCCAGCAGCTTAAGACTAGCTAGTGTGAATGAGCAGTTCTTC.

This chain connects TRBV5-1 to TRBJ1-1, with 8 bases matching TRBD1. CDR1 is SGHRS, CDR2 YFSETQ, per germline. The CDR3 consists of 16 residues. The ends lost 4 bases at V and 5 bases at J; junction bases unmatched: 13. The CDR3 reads CASSPVLGQGVTEAFF. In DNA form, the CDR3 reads TGCGCCAGCAGCCCAGTACTCGGACAGGGTGTGACTGAAGCTTTCTTT.

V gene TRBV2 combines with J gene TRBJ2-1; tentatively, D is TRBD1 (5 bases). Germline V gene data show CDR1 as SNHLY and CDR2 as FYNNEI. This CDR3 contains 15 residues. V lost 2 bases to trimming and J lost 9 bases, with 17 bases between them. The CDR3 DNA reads TGTGCCAGCAGTGAACGTGGGGCTGAATTGGGTGAGCAGTTCTTC. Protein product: CASSERGAELGEQFF.

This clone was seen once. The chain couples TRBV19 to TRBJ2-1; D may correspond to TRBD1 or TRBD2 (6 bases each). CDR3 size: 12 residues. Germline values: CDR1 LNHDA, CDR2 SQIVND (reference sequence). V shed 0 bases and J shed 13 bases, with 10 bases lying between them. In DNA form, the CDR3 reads TGTGCCAGTAGTATAGATCGGGGGCGCCAGTTCTTC. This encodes CASSIDRGRQFF.

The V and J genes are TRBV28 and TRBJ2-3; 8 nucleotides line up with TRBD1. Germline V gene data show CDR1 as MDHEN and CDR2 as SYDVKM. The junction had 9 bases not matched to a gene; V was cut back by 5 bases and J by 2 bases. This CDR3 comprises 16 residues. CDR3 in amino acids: CASSPLDRVPTDTQYF. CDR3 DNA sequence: TGTGCCAGCAGTCCCCTGGACAGGGTCCCCACAGATACGCAGTATTTT.

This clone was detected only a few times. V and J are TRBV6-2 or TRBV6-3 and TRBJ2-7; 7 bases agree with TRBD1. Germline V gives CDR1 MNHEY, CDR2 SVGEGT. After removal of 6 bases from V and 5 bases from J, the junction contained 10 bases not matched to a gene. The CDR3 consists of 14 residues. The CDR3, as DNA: TGTGCCAGCAGCCCAGGGGGATTGTACCACGAGCAGTACTTC. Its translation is CASSPGGLYHEQYF.

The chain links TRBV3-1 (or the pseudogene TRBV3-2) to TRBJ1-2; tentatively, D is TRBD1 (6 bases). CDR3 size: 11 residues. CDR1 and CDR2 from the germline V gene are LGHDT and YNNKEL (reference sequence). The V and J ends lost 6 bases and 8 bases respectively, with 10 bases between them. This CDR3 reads CASSTGPGYTF. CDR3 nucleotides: TGTGCCAGCAGTACAGGGCCCGGCTACACCTTC.

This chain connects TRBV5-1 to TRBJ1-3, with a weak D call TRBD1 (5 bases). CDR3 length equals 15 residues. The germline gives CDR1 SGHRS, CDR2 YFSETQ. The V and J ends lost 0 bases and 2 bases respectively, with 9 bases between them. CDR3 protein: CASSLAVGAGNTIYF. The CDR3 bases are TGCGCCAGCAGCTTGGCCGTGGGGGCTGGAAACACCATATATTTT.

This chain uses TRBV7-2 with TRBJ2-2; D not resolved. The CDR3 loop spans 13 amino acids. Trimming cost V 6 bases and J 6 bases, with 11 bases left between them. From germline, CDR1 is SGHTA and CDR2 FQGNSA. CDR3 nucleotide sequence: TGTGCCAGCAGGGCATCATATCCCGGGGAGCTGTTTTTT. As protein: CASRASYPGELFF.

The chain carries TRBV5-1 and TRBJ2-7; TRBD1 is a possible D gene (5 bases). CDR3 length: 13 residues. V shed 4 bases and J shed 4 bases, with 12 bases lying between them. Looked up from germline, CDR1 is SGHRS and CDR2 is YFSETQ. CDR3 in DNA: TGCGCCAGCAGCGGGGCAGTCGGGTACGAGCAGTACTTC. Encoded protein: CASSGAVGYEQYF.

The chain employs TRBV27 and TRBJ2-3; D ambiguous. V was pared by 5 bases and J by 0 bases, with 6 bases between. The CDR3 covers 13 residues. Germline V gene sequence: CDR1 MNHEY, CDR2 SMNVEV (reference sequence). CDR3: CASSPLSTDTQYF. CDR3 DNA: TGTGCCAGCAGTCCCCTTAGCACAGATACGCAGTATTTT.

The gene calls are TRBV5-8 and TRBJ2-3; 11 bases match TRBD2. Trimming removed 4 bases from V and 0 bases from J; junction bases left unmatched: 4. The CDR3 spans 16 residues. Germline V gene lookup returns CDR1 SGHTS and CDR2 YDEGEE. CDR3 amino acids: CASSAGTSGSTDTQYF. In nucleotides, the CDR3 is TGTGCCAGCAGCGCCGGGACTAGCGGTAGCACAGATACGCAGTATTTT. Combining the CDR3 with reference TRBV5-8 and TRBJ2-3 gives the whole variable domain EAGVTQSPTHLIKTRGQQATLRCSPISGHTSVYWYQQALGLGLQFLLWYDEGEERNRGNFPPRFSGRQFPNYSSELNVNALELEDSALYLCASSAGTSGSTDTQYFGPGTRLTVL.

The CDR3 here is CASSRGQGGTYEQYF. CDR3 bases: TGCGCCAGCAGCCGTGGACAGGGGGGTACCTACGAGCAGTACTTC. This chain links TRBV5-1 with TRBJ2-7, with TRBD1 matching over 10 bases. The V segment lost 4 bases and the J segment 2 bases; nucleotides outside the gene matches: 6. The CDR3 has 15 residues. The germline CDR1 and CDR2 sequences are SGHRS and YFSETQ.

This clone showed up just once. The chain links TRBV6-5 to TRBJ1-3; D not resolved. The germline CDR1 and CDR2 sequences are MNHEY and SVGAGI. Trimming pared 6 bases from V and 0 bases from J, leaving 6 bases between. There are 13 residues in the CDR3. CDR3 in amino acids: CASSLLSGNTIYF. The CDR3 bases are TGTGCCAGCAGCCTTCTCTCTGGAAACACCATATATTTT.

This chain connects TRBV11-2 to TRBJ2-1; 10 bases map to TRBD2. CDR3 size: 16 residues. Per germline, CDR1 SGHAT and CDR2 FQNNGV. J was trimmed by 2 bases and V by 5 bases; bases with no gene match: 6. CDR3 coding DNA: TGTGCCAGCAGCCCCCTAGCGGGAGCCCCCTACAATGAGCAGTTCTTC. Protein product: CASSPLAGAPYNEQFF.

The DNA of the CDR3 is TGTGCCAGCAGTTCGGGACTTCCTGCACGGGATACGCAGTATTTT. Amino acids: CASSSGLPARDTQYF. The rearrangement links TRBV27 to TRBJ2-3, with D possibly being TRBD2 (6 bases). V lost 4 bases and J lost 6, with 17 bases in between. The CDR3 contains 15 residues. CDR1 and CDR2 from the germline V gene are MNHEY and SMNVEV (reference sequence).